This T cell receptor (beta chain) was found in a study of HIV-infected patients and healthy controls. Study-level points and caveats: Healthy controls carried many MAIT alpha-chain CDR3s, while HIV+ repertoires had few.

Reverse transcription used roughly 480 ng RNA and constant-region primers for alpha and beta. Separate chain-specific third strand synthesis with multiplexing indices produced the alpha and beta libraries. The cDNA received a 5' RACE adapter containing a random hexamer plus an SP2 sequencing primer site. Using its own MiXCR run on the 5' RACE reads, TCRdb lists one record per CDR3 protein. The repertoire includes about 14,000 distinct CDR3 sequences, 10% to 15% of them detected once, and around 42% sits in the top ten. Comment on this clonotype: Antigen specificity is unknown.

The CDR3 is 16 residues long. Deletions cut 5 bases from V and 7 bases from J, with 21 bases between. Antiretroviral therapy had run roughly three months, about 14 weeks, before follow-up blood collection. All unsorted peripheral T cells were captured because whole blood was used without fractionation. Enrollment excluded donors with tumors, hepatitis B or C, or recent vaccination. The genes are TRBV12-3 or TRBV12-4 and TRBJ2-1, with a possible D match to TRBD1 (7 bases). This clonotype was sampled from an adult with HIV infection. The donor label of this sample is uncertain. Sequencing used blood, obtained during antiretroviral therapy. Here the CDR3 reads CASSEGLRRGRNEQFF. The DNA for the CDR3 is TGTGCCAGCAGTGAGGGCCTACGGAGGGGGCGGAATGAGCAGTTCTTC.